This T cell receptor beta chain was recovered during a study of human T cells and chemical hapten exposure. Study-wide context: Slight volume differences across pooled libraries mainly accounted for varying per-sample TCR yields.

The time point was: healthy volunteer bleed at 2 weeks. Total RNA was isolated from unfractionated whole blood. Authors' analysis steps: With a range of about 23,224 to 700,000, the median per sample was about 87,000 TCRs. TCRdb recomputed calls from the RACE reads with MiXCR, one row per CDR3 protein. The V and J calls come from TCRdb's annotation, not from the publication. The sample carries 75,000 to 100,000 distinct CDR3 sequences, about 8.6% recorded once. This sequence originates from a female donor in good health. Some clones in this sample may be carry-over from other donors' samples. Source material: whole blood.

CDR3: CSARVAFKETQYF. The CDR3 nucleotides read TGCAGTGCTAGAGTAGCATTTAAAGAGACCCAGTACTTC. The chain joins TRBV20-1 to TRBJ2-5, with D unresolved. The CDR3 runs 13 residues. Trimming took off 1 base at V and 3 bases at J, with 9 bases between the two ends. Germline-derived CDR1 and CDR2 are DFQATT and SNEGSKA (reference sequence).